This T cell receptor (beta chain) came from a study of blood T cell repertoires in COVID-19. Study context: From the United States, Italy and Spain came samples of acute and convalescent COVID-19. PBMCs, B-cell-depleted T cells, or T cells provided the cDNA or gDNA that made up the material.

The CDR3 covers 13 residues. Trimming shortened V by 3 bases and J by 11 bases, and 14 bases separated the two germline ends. Germline V gives CDR1 MNHEY, CDR2 SMNVEV (reference sequence). Per the original data handling: Estimation of nucleated cell counts relied on the amplification of reference gene primers. Assay used: immunoSEQ multiplex PCR; TCRdb lists only in-frame clones, some missing. V, J and clone size are those of that table, while D and trimming were read from the DNA. This sample yields some 71,000 clones, of which 90% are seen a single time; 5.1% belongs to the top ten. The J gene is TRBJ2-1, the V gene TRBV27; D unresolved. This sequence was found in a woman aged 18 to 35 with acute or convalescent COVID-19. Sequencing was carried out using peripheral blood. The CDR3 coding sequence is TGTGCCAGCAGTTTTTTCGACTCTCGCAAGCAGTTCTTC. Translation: CASSFFDSRKQFF.